This T cell receptor (beta chain) was sequenced in a study of shared clonotypes between healthy human individuals. The CDR3 sequence is 16 residues long. After removal of 0 bases from V and 5 bases from J, the junction contained 10 bases not matched to a gene. Looked up from germline, CDR1 is LNHNV and CDR2 is YYDKDF (reference sequence). As processed by the authors: ImmunoSEQ output lacked quality scores and full-length reads, limiting matched filtering. This table comes from immunoSEQ multiplex PCR, and its TCRdb copy is limited to in-frame clones, with some not included. From that table come the V and J calls and clone size; the DNA was used to work out D and trimming. The data contain 2.3 million or so clones, just over 90% of them singletons.

Specimen: naive CD4+ T cells from PBMCs. Subset: CD45RA+ positively selected. This receptor was identified in a man aged 18 to 30 in good health. Some clones in this sample may be carry-over from other donors' samples. This chain links TRBV15 with TRBJ2-7; 7 bases map to TRBD2. CDR3 nucleotide sequence: TGTGCCACCAGCAGAGATCCGGGACTAACAGTACACGAGCAGTACTTC. It specifies CATSRDPGLTVHEQYF.